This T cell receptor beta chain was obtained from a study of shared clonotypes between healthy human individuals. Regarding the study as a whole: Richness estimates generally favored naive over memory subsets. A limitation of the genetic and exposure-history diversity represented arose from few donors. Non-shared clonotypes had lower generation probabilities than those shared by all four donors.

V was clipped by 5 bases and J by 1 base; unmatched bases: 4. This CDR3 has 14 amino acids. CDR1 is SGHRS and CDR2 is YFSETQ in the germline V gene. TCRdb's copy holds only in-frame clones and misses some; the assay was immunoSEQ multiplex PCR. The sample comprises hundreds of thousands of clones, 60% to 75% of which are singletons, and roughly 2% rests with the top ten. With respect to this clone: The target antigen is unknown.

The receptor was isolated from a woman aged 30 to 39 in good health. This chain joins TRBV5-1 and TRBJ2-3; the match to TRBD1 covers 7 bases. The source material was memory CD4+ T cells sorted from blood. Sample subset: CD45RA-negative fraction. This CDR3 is CASRGQSGTDTQYF. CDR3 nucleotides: TGCGCCAGCAGGGGACAGTCTGGCACAGATACGCAGTATTTT.